Below, one TCR beta chain is given with its context. This record comes from a study of blood T cells in healthy people across ages. J lost 4 bases, V lost 3 bases, and 4 bases had no gene match. The CDR3 has 14 amino acids. Primed by a sample-barcoded 5' primer and a J-beta primer mix, a second PCR proceeded for roughly 6 to 12 cycles. TCRdb used MiXCR to reprocess the 5' RACE reads, holding one entry per CDR3 protein. The sample shows about 1.8 million distinct CDR3 sequences, roughly 52% of them seen only once. The sample was blood. The chain joins TRBV12-3 or TRBV12-4 to TRBJ1-1; TRBD1 matches 8 bases. The sequence was obtained from a woman aged 40 to 49 in good health. CDR3 protein: CASSLDRAGTEAFF. CDR3 bases: TGTGCCAGCAGTTTGGACAGGGCCGGCACTGAAGCTTTCTTT.